Listed below are T cell receptor beta chains from one sample, sequenced in a study of T cells in Graves' hyperthyroidism and ophthalmopathy. TCRdb passed the multiplex PCR reads through MiXCR, listing each CDR3 protein once. The sample includes hundreds of thousands of distinct CDR3 sequences, 14% of them seen just once. The sequenced sample consisted of blood. Source of these receptors: a young woman with Graves' hyperthyroidism. CDR3s include the opening cysteine and the closing phenylalanine or tryptophan.

v_gene	j_gene	CDR3aa
TRBV3-1	TRBJ1-4	CASRRLNEKLFF
TRBV28	TRBJ1-1	CASSFLSAGTEAFF
TRBV2	TRBJ1-1	CANPRGSNTEAFF
TRBV4-2	TRBJ2-5	CASSQDRGSGQETQYF
TRBV20-1	TRBJ2-5	CSASPQGGGETQYF
TRBV20-1	TRBJ2-7	CSARGPYGSAFYEQYF
TRBV9	TRBJ1-2	CASSSANRGVYGYTF
TRBV28	TRBJ2-1	CASSSGGPLSLSYNEQFF
TRBV5-4	TRBJ2-7	CASSLGPDREHEQYF
TRBV20-1	TRBJ2-1	CSASLRTSGLYNEQFF
TRBV27	TRBJ2-7	CASSLFAGTYLGQYF
TRBV28	TRBJ1-5	CASGGLGEGNQPQHF
TRBV18	TRBJ2-7	CASSPASGQGAYEQYF
TRBV6-5	TRBJ2-7	CASSYSSGETYEQYF
TRBV7-9	TRBJ1-4	CASSRDRINEKLFF
TRBV7-9	TRBJ2-1	CASSPSLLAGGPSYNEQFF
TRBV6-2/TRBV6-3	TRBJ1-5	CASSYTDSYQPQHF
TRBV14	TRBJ2-5	CASSQDPRGRTETQYF
TRBV7-3	TRBJ1-2	CASSFGPLGYTF
TRBV2	TRBJ2-1	CASSDEGTAYNEQFF
TRBV7-8	TRBJ2-7	CASSALRDIYEQYF
TRBV24-1	TRBJ1-2	CATSDFSRVVGYTF
TRBV5-1	TRBJ2-1	CASSPGGGGSYNEQFF
TRBV20-1	TRBJ1-3	CSHSGSRDSSGNTIYF
TRBV24-1	TRBJ2-2	CATSDLRQGATTGELFF
TRBV6-5	TRBJ1-5	CASSYTGSRQPQHF
TRBV7-9	TRBJ2-5	CASRLGQPGETQYF
TRBV11-2	TRBJ2-1	CASSLVSGRGNEQFF
TRBV20-1	TRBJ1-1	CSAREGGVWGDTEAFF
TRBV7-9	TRBJ2-2	CASSLPGTRGTGELFF
TRBV27	TRBJ2-2	CASRGGDRWTGELFF
TRBV11-2	TRBJ2-1	CASSPRGGGLASSYNEQFF
TRBV11-2	TRBJ1-2	CASSLDMDYYGYTF
TRBV5-1	TRBJ1-1	CASSLTGGYTEAFF
TRBV7-3	TRBJ2-1	CASSLIAPNEQFF
TRBV11-2	TRBJ2-3	CASSSSGSDTDTQYF
TRBV4-3	TRBJ2-7	CASSQVPAGKHEQYF